Listed here are 21 T cell receptor beta chains from one sample, sequenced in a study of blood T cell repertoires in COVID-19. Some clones are missing from TCRdb's copy, which holds only in-frame ones; the method was immunoSEQ multiplex PCR. Of 200,000 or so clones in the sample, about 88% were seen once. Sequenced: peripheral blood. The receptors derive from a woman aged 55-69 years with acute or convalescent COVID-19.

The chain joins TRBV2 to TRBJ2-7; 10 bases are shared with TRBD2. The V gene's germline CDR1 is SNHLY and CDR2 FYNNEI. The CDR3 contains 16 residues. The junction had 12 bases not matched to a gene; V was cut back by 6 bases and J by 4 bases. This CDR3 reads CASRSRLAGVIYEQYF. The CDR3 DNA follows: TGTGCCAGCAGGTCGAGGCTAGCGGGGGTTATATACGAGCAGTACTTC.

This sequence joins TRBV19 and TRBJ1-1; the match to TRBD1 covers 7 bases. The CDR3 contains 13 residues. Trimming removed 6 bases from V and 5 bases from J; junction bases left unmatched: 6. Germline CDR1 reads LNHDA; CDR2 reads SQIVND (reference sequence). The CDR3 here is CASSRQGWTEAFF. The CDR3 DNA reads TGTGCCAGTAGCCGACAGGGCTGGACTGAAGCTTTCTTT.

This sequence joins TRBV3-1 (or the pseudogene TRBV3-2) and TRBJ2-7, with a weak D call TRBD2 (5 bases). Trimming cost V 0 bases and J 2 bases, with 11 bases left between them. From germline, CDR1 is LGHDT and CDR2 YNNKEL (reference sequence). CDR3 length: 15 residues. Here the CDR3 reads CASSQDATGTYEQYF. CDR3 DNA sequence: TGTGCCAGCAGCCAAGACGCGACGGGAACCTACGAGCAGTACTTC.

The chain combines TRBV5-6 with TRBJ2-5; 10 bases fit TRBD2. Germline assignment: CDR1 SGHDT and CDR2 YYEEEE. Trimming took 0 bases from V and 5 from J; bases not matched to a gene: 1. This CDR3 region has 14 residues. In nucleotides, the CDR3 is TGTGCCAGCAGCTTGGGAGCGGGAGGGGAGACCCAGTACTTC. It encodes CASSLGAGGETQYF.

CDR3 amino acids: CASSLLGGTEAFF. The DNA of the CDR3 is TGTGCCAGCAGCTTATTAGGGGGCACTGAAGCTTTCTTT. The chain employs TRBV7-3 and TRBJ1-1, with D perhaps TRBD1 (6 bases). CDR1 is SGHTA and CDR2 is FQGTGA in the germline V gene. V lost 2 bases to trimming and J lost 4 bases, with 8 bases between them. This CDR3 is 13 amino acids long.

The rearrangement uses TRBV30 and TRBJ2-1; 9 bases are shared with TRBD1. V lost 1 base, J lost 9 bases, and 13 bases stayed unmatched. CDR3 length: 16 residues. CDR1 GTSNPN and CDR2 SVGIG come from the germline V gene (reference sequence). This CDR3 reads CAWSGRDRVVRSEQFF. The CDR3 DNA reads as TGTGCCTGGAGTGGAAGGGACAGGGTAGTCCGGAGTGAGCAGTTCTTC.

This rearrangement joins TRBV6-2 or TRBV6-3 to TRBJ1-1; 7 bases line up with TRBD1. V lost 2 bases and J lost 5; bases outside the gene matches: 5. Germline CDR1 and CDR2: MNHEY and SVGEGT. The CDR3 has 14 amino acids. The CDR3 spells CASSYMQGGTEAFF. The DNA of the CDR3 is TGTGCCAGCAGTTACATGCAGGGGGGAACTGAAGCTTTCTTT.

The chain recombines TRBV11-2 with TRBJ2-2; 8 bases agree with TRBD1. The CDR3 is 14 amino acids. Germline CDR1 is SGHAT and CDR2 is FQNNGV. V was pared by 5 bases and J by 6 bases, with 5 bases of the junction left unmatched. The CDR3, as DNA: TGTGCCAGCAGCAGGACAGGGCGGGCCGGGGAGCTGTTTTTT. Protein sequence: CASSRTGRAGELFF.

The chain combines TRBV6-2 or TRBV6-3 with TRBJ2-7, with TRBD2 matching 14 bases. The junction had 11 bases not matched to a gene; V was cut back by 6 bases and J by 7 bases. Germline V gene sequence: CDR1 MNHEY, CDR2 SVGEGT. The CDR3 has 16 amino acids. This CDR3 reads CASSPSRLAGGDEQYF. The CDR3 region has the DNA TGTGCCAGCAGCCCCTCTCGACTAGCGGGAGGGGATGAGCAGTACTTC.

The chain carries TRBV3-1 (or the pseudogene TRBV3-2) and TRBJ2-2, with D tentatively TRBD2 (5 bases). The CDR3 sequence is 13 residues long. The ends were cut back, 2 bases at V and 7 bases at J, with 8 bases in the middle. Germline CDR1 LGHDT, CDR2 YNNKEL (reference sequence). The CDR3 nucleotides are TGTGCCAGCAGCCAACGAGGGTTCGGGGAGCTGTTTTTT. It is translated as CASSQRGFGELFF.

The gene calls are TRBV29-1 and TRBJ2-3, with 7 bases identical to TRBD1. V was pared by 8 bases and J by 2 bases, with 10 bases of the junction left unmatched. In germline, CDR1 is SQVTM, CDR2 ANQGSEA. This CDR3 contains 14 residues. Here the CDR3 reads CSQKGDRATDTQYF. DNA of the CDR3: TGCAGCCAAAAGGGTGACAGGGCCACAGATACGCAGTATTTT.

The CDR3: CASSRDRPYNSPLHF. The CDR3, as DNA: TGTGCCAGCAGCCGGGACAGGCCGTATAATTCACCCCTCCACTTT. The chain carries TRBV2 and TRBJ1-6; 8 bases are a match to TRBD1. CDR1 and CDR2 (germline): SNHLY, FYNNEI. The length of the CDR3 is 15 residues. Losses at the gene ends were 6 bases for V and 4 bases for J; bases not matched to a gene: 5.

This clone was seen more than once but under ten times. This chain connects TRBV19 to TRBJ1-5; 9 nucleotides align to TRBD1. This CDR3 is built from 15 residues. Germline values: CDR1 LNHDA, CDR2 SQIVND (reference sequence). Trimming took 4 bases from V and 7 from J; bases not matched to a gene: 8. The CDR3: CASSKGQGTAQPQHF. In DNA form, the CDR3 reads TGTGCCAGTAGTAAGGGACAGGGAACGGCCCAGCCCCAGCATTTT.

The rearrangement joins TRBV5-4 to TRBJ1-1; no reliable D call. Germline CDR1 reads SGHNT; CDR2 reads YYREEE (reference sequence). This CDR3 spans 16 amino acids. Trimming stripped 3 bases from V and 2 bases from J, with 17 bases between. CDR3 sequence reads: CASSSGVARGNTEAFF. The DNA of the CDR3 is TGTGCCAGCAGCTCCGGGGTGGCTCGAGGAAACACTGAAGCTTTCTTT.

J is TRBJ1-6 and V is TRBV5-1; the D is unclear. The CDR3 spans 16 residues. The ends were cut back, 4 bases at V and 7 bases at J, with 18 bases in the middle. The germline CDR1 and CDR2 sequences are SGHRS and YFSETQ. The CDR3: CASSLQGRGGNSPLHF. The CDR3 region has the DNA TGCGCCAGCAGCCTACAAGGGCGGGGTGGGAATTCACCCCTCCACTTT.

This clone was seen just once. The chain employs TRBV15 and TRBJ2-7; D not resolved. V was shortened by 8 bases and J by 0 bases, with 8 bases between the two germline ends. Germline loops: CDR1 LNHNV, CDR2 YYDKDF (reference sequence). The CDR3 runs to 12 residues. In DNA, the CDR3 is TGTGCCACCTCGGTAGACTCCTACGAGCAGTACTTC. Its translation is CATSVDSYEQYF. The variable domain in full, completed from reference TRBV15 and TRBJ2-7, reads DAMVIQNPRYQVTQFGKPVTLSCSQTLNHNVMYWYQQKSSQAPKLLFHYYDKDFNNEADTPDNFQSRRPNTSFCFLDIRSPGLGDTAMYLCATSVDSYEQYFGPGTRLTVT.

The V call is TRBV6-1, the J call TRBJ1-2; D is perhaps TRBD1 (6 bases). The CDR3 is made up of 15 amino acids. Germline lookup yields CDR1 MNHNS and CDR2 SASEGT. The V gene lost 3 bases and the J gene lost 4 bases, with 15 bases spanning the gap. In DNA, the CDR3 is TGTGCCAGCAGTGATGGAAGGGGGGGCCTCTATGGCTACACCTTC. Translating gives CASSDGRGGLYGYTF.

V usage is TRBV4-2 and J usage is TRBJ2-1; D might be TRBD2 (6 bases). The germline gives CDR1 LGHNA, CDR2 YNFKEQ. V was clipped by 0 bases and J by 2 bases, with 14 bases between them. The CDR3 runs to 17 residues. CDR3 in amino acids: CASSQDQWGVPYNEQFF. CDR3 sequence (DNA): TGTGCCAGCAGCCAAGATCAATGGGGGGTACCCTACAATGAGCAGTTCTTC.

The chain couples TRBV6-2 or TRBV6-3 to TRBJ1-1; 9 bases are shared with TRBD1. This CDR3 comprises 16 residues. Trimming at V came to 5 bases and at J to 4 bases, leaving 11 bases not matched to a gene. Germline loops: CDR1 MNHEY, CDR2 SVGEGT. In DNA form, the CDR3 reads TGTGCCAGCAGTAGCCGGGACAGGGCCTCGGGCACTGAAGCTTTCTTT. Encoded protein: CASSSRDRASGTEAFF.

The chain recombines TRBV21-1 with TRBJ1-4; the D call of TRBD1 is as the table states it, not checked on the DNA. TRBV21-1 is a known pseudogene. The CDR3 sequence is 14 residues long. The CDR3 DNA reads TGTGCCAGCAGCACCGGACAGGGGAATGAAAAACTGTTTTTT. The encoded protein is CASSTGQGNEKLFF.

V is TRBV5-5 and J is TRBJ1-1, with TRBD1 matching over 9 bases. With 6 bases clipped from V and 8 bases from J, the junction kept 8 bases outside the gene matches. The CDR3 has 13 amino acids. The germline V gene encodes CDR1 SGHKS and CDR2 YYEKEE (reference sequence). CDR3 nucleotides: TGTGCCAGCACCCGGACAGGGGCGGTAGAAGCTTTCTTT. Amino acid sequence: CASTRTGAVEAFF.